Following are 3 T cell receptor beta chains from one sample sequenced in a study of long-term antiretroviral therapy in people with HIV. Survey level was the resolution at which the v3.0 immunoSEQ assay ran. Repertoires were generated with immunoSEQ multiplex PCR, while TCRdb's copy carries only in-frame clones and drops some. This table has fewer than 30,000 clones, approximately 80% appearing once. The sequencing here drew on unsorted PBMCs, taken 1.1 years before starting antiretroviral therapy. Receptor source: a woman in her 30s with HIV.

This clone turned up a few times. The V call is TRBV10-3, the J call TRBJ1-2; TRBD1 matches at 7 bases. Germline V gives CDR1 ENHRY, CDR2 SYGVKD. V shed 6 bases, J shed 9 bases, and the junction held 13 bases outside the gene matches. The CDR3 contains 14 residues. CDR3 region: CAISGDSRPASYTF. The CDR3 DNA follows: TGTGCCATCAGCGGGGACAGCCGTCCGGCGAGCTACACCTTC.

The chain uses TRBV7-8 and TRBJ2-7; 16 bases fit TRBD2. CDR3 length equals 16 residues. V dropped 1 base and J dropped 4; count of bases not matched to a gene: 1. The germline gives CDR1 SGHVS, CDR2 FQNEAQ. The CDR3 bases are TGTGCCAGCAGCTTAGGGGGACTAGCGGGGGGGTACGAGCAGTACGTC. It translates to CASSLGGLAGGYEQYV.

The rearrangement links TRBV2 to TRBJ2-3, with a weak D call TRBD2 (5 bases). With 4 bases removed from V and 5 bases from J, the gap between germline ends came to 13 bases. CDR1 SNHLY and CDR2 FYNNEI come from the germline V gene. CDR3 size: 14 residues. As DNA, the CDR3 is TGTGCCAGCAGTGTTCCTAGCATACAAGATACGCAGTATTTT. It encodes CASSVPSIQDTQYF.